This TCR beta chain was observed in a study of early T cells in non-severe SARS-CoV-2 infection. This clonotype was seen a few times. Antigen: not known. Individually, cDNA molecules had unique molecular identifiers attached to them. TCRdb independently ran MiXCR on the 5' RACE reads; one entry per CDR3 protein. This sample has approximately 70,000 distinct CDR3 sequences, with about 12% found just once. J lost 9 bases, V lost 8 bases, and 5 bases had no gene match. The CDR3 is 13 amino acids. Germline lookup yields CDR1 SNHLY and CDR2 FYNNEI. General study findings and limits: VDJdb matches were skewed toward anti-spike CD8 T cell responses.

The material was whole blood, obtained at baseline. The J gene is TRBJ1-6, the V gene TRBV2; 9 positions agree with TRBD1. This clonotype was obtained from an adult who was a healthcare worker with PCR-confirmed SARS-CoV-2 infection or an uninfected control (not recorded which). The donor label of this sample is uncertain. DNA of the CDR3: TGTGCCAGCTCCGGGACAGGGACTTCACCCCTCCACTTT. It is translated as CASSGTGTSPLHF.